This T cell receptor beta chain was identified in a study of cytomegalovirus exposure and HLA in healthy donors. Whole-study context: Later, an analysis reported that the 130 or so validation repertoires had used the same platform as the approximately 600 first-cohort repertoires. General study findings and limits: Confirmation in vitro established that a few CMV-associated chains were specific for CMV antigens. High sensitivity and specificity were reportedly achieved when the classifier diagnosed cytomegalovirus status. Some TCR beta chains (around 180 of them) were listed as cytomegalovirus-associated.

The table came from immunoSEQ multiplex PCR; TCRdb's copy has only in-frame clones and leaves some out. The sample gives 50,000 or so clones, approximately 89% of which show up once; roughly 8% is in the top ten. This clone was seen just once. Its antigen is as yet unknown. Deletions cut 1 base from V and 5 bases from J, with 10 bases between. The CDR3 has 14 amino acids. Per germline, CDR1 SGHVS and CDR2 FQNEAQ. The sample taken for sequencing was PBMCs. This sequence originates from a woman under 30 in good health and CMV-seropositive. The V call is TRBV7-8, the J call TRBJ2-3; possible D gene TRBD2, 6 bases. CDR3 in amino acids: CASSLERGKDTQYF. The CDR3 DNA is TGTGCCAGCAGCTTAGAACGCGGGAAAGATACGCAGTATTTT.